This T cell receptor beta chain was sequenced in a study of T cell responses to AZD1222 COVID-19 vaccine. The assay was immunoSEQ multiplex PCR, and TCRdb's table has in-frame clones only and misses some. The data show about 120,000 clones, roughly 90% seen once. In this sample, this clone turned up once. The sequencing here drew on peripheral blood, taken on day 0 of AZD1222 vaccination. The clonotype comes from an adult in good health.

CDR3 bases: TGCGCCAGCAGTCTGGGGTACACAGATACGCAGTATTTT. Translation: CASSLGYTDTQYF. The rearrangement joins TRBV5-1 to TRBJ2-3; the D is unclear. This CDR3 has 13 amino acids. Germline CDR1 is SGHRS and CDR2 is YFSETQ. V was trimmed by 5 bases and J by 2 bases, leaving 9 bases between them. Filled out from reference TRBV5-1 and TRBJ2-3, the complete variable domain reads KAGVTQTPRYLIKTRGQQVTLSCSPISGHRSVSWYQQTPGQGLQFLFEYFSETQRNKGNFPGRFSGRQFSNSRSEMNVSTLELGDSALYLCASSLGYTDTQYFGPGTRLTVL.